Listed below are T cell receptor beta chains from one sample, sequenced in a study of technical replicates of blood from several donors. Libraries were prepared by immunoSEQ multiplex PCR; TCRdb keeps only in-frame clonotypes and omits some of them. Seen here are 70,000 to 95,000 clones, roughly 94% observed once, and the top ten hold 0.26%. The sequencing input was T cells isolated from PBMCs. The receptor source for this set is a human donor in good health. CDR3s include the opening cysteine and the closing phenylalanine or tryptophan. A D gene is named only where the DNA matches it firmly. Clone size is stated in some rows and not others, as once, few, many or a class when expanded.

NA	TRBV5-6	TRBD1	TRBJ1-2	TGTGCCAGCAGCCGGTTCGACAGGGCTGGCGGCTACACCTTC	CASSRFDRAGGYTF
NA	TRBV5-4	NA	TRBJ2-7	TGTGCCAGCAGCTTGGGACCTCTTAGCGGCTCCTACGAGCAGTACTTC	CASSLGPLSGSYEQYF
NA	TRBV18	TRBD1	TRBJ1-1	TGTGCCAGCTCACCGGGACAGGGTGCCCGGAACACTGAAGCTTTCTTT	CASSPGQGARNTEAFF
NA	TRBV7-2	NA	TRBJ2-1	TGTGCCAGCAGCTTAGACAGCAATTCCTACAATGAGCAGTTCTTC	CASSLDSNSYNEQFF
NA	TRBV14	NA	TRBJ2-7	TGTGCCAGCAGCCAAGCCGCAGGAAGCTACGAGCAGTACTTC	CASSQAAGSYEQYF
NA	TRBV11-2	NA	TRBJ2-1	TGTGCCAGCTCGGCAGGGCTTTCGAATGAGCAGTTCTTC	CASSAGLSNEQFF
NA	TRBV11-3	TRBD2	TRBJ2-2	TGTGCCAGCAGCCTGCAGGGACTAGCGGGGAGCGGGGAGCTGTTTTTT	CASSLQGLAGSGELFF
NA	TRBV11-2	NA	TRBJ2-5	TGTGCCAGCAGCTTCGAAGCCTCAGGGGACCAAGAGACCCAGTACTTC	CASSFEASGDQETQYF
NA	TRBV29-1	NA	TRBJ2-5	TGCAGCGTCGCGTACCAAGAGACCCAGTACTTC	CSVAYQETQYF
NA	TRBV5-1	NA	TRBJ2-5	TGCGCCAGCAGCCCCTGGGTGGGGGCACAAGAGACCCAGTACTTC	CASSPWVGAQETQYF
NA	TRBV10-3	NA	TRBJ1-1	TGTGCCATCAGCCGGACAGTTGTTGCTACTGAAGCTTTCTTT	CAISRTVVATEAFF
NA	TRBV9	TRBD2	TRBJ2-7	TGTGCCAGCAGCGTGACCGGGACTAGCGGCTACGAGCAGTACTTC	CASSVTGTSGYEQYF
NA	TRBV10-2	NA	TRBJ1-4	TGCGCCACCCTAGACTATTCTCCAACTAATGAAAAACTGTTTTTT	CATLDYSPTNEKLFF
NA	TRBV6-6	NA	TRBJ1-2	TGTGCCAGCAGTTACGACAGATCCTATGGCTACACCTTC	CASSYDRSYGYTF
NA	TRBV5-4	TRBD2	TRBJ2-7	TGTGCCAGCAGCTCGACTAGCTCCTCCTACGAGCAGTACTTC	CASSSTSSSYEQYF
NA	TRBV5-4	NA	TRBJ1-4	TGTGCCAGCAGCTTGTGGCCAGCAACTAATGAAAAACTGTTTTTT	CASSLWPATNEKLFF
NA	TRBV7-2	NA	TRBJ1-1	TGTGCCAGCAGCCCTCAGTCAGGGGTGAACACTGAAGCTTTCTTT	CASSPQSGVNTEAFF
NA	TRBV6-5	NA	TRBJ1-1	TGTGCCAGCAGTTATCACGGCACTGAAGCTTTCTTT	CASSYHGTEAFF
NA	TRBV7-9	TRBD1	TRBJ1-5	TGTGCCAGCAGCTTAGTCGACTTACAGGGGCCCCACAGACAGCCCCAGCATTTT	CASSLVDLQGPHRQPQHF
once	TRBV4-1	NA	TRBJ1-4	TGCGCCAGCAGCCAAGAGTCTGGGGGGAGGTCTGAAAAACTGTTTTTT	CASSQESGGRSEKLFF
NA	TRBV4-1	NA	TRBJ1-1	TGCGCCAGCAGCCAGGGTGGAGGGAAGCGGACTGAAGCTTTCTTT	CASSQGGGKRTEAFF
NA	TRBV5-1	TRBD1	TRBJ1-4	TGCGCCAGCAGCTCAAGACAGGGGGACAGAGGCGCTGAAAACCTAAAACTGTTTTTT	CASSSRQGDRGAENLKLFF
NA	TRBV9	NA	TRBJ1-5	TGTGCCAGCAGCGTAGGGTTAGGCAGAGGATTTAGAAGCAATCAGCCCCAGCATTTT	CASSVGLGRGFRSNQPQHF
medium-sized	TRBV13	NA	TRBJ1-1	TGTGCCAGCAGCTGGCAGGACACTGAAGCTTTCTTT	CASSWQDTEAFF
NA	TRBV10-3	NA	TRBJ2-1	TGTGCCTCGGGTGGAACAGGGAGCTCCTACAATGAGCAGTTCTTC	CASGGTGSSYNEQFF
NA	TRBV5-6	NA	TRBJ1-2	TGTGCCAGCAGCTGGTGGACAAATAACTATGGCTACACCTTC	CASSWWTNNYGYTF
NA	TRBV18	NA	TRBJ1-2	TGTGCCAGCTCACTGTCGGTCACCAACTATGGCTACACCTTC	CASSLSVTNYGYTF
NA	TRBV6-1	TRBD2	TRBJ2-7	TGTGCCAGCAAAGCGGGGGCTTACTACGAGCAGTACTTC	CASKAGAYYEQYF
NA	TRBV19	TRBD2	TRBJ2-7	TGTGCCAGTAGTATATCCCCCCAGCGGGAGCGCTCCTACGAGCAGTACTTC	CASSISPQRERSYEQYF
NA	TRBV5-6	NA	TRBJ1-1	TGTGCCAGCAACCAGGTGGCAGGAATGAACACTGAAGCTTTCTTT	CASNQVAGMNTEAFF
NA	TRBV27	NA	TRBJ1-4	TGTGCCAGCAGTTTCCTAAACAGGGTGGGGAACGAAAAACTGTTTTTT	CASSFLNRVGNEKLFF
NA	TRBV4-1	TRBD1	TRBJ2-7	TGCGCCAGCAGCCTAACAGGGGGCGCAAGCTCCTACGAGCAGTACTTC	CASSLTGGASSYEQYF
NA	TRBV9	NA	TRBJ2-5	TGTGCCAGCAGCGCCAAACCCTGGGGGGTCGAGACCCAGTACTTC	CASSAKPWGVETQYF
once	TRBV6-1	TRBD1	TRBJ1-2	TGTGCCAGCAGCGATCGGGACAGGGAGGTCTACACCTTC	CASSDRDREVYTF
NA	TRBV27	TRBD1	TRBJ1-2	TGTGCCAGCACTCGCCACACAGGGGGATCCTATGGCTACACCTTC	CASTRHTGGSYGYTF
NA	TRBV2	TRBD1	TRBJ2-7	TGTGCCGGCCGGGACAGGACCTACGAGCAGTACTTC	CAGRDRTYEQYF
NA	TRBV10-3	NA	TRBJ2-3	TGTGCCATCAGGAATTTTGCGGGACCTAGCACAGATACGCAGTATTTT	CAIRNFAGPSTDTQYF
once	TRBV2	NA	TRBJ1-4	TGTGCCAGCTTGATCGGGAACTATGAAAAACTGTTTTTT	CASLIGNYEKLFF
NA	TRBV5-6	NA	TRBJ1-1	TGTGCCAGCAGAGGGGAAGCCTCTTTTGATGAAGCTTTCTTT	CASRGEASFDEAFF
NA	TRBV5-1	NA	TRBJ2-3	TGCGCCAGCAGCTTGGCCGGGAGACCAGATACGCAGTATTTT	CASSLAGRPDTQYF
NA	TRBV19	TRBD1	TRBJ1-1	TGTGCCAGTAGTATTTCCCCTGGACAGGGCGGGGAGAACACTGAAGCTTTCTTT	CASSISPGQGGENTEAFF
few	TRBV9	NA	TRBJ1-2	TGTGCCAGCAGCGTAAAGGCAGGGAATACGAACTATGGCTACACCTTC	CASSVKAGNTNYGYTF
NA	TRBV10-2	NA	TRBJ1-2	TGCGCCAGCAGTGAGTCGCAGGCAGGCTATGGCTACACCTTC	CASSESQAGYGYTF
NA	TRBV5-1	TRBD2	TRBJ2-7	TGCGCCAGCAGCTTGTCTAGCGGGGGGTCCTACGAGCAGTACTTC	CASSLSSGGSYEQYF
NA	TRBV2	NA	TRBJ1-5	TGTGCCAGCTCACAGGGTCATCAGCCCCAGCATTTT	CASSQGHQPQHF
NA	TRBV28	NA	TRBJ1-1	TGTGCCAGCATCCAAAACAGGGACACTGAAGCTTTCTTT	CASIQNRDTEAFF
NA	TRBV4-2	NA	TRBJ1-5	TGTGCCAGCAGCCAAGTGCAGGTCAATAGCAATCAGCCCCAGCATTTT	CASSQVQVNSNQPQHF
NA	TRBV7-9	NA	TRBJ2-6	TGTGCCAGCAGCTTAGCTACAAGATCTGGGGCCAACGTCCTGACTTTC	CASSLATRSGANVLTF
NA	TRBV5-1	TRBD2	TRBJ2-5	TGCGCCAGCAGCTTGGAGGCTAGCGGGAGTGTCGAGACCCAGTACTTC	CASSLEASGSVETQYF
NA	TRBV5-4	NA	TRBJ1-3	TGTGCCAGCAGCTTCGACTACTCTGGAAACACCATATATTTT	CASSFDYSGNTIYF
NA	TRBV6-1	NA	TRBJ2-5	TGTGCCAGCCTGAGGCGGGGTCAGGTGGGGACCCAGTACTTC	CASLRRGQVGTQYF
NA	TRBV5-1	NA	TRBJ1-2	TGCGCCAGCTCCCCAGACCGCCCTGTACAGGACCCTGCTAACTATGGCTACACCTTC	CASSPDRPVQDPANYGYTF
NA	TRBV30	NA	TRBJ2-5	TGTGCCTGGAGTGTACAACCGAAAGAGACCCAGTACTTC	CAWSVQPKETQYF
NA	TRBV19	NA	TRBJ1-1	TGTGCCAGTAGTACCGACAGTGGGGGCGGATCTGAAGCTTTCTTT	CASSTDSGGGSEAFF